Listed below are T cell receptor beta chains from one sample, sequenced in a study of shared clonotypes between healthy human individuals. The repertoire was sequenced with immunoSEQ multiplex PCR; TCRdb's copy has only in-frame clones and lacks some. This table holds about 2.3 million clones, just under 95% found once. The sequenced material came from naive CD4+ T cells from PBMCs. These TCRs come from a young man in good health. Some clones in this sample may be carry-over from other donors' samples. CDR3s include the opening cysteine and the closing phenylalanine or tryptophan. D genes are given only for firm matches. Clone size appears in some rows only: once, few, many, or a class for an expanded clone.

clone_size: -; v_call: TRBV5-6; j_call: TRBJ1-2; d_call: -; cdr3_nt: TGTGCCAGCAGCGGAGTACAGGGTGGCTATGGCTACACCTTC; cdr3_aa: CASSGVQGGYGYTF
clone_size: -; v_call: TRBV7-2; j_call: TRBJ2-1; d_call: -; cdr3_nt: TGTGCCACCGGGCCCGATAGAGCGGCAACTCGGGTCTTC; cdr3_aa: CATGPDRAATRVF
clone_size: -; v_call: TRBV2; j_call: TRBJ1-5; d_call: -; cdr3_nt: TGTGCCAGCAGTGACAGGGTCAATCAGCCCCAGCATTTT; cdr3_aa: CASSDRVNQPQHF
clone_size: -; v_call: TRBV19; j_call: TRBJ2-3; d_call: TRBD2; cdr3_nt: TGTGCCAGTAGGAAGCGGGAGGGTACAGATACGCAGTATTTT; cdr3_aa: CASRKREGTDTQYF
clone_size: -; v_call: TRBV25-1; j_call: TRBJ1-5; d_call: -; cdr3_nt: TGTGCCAGCCAAGACGTCGAGAAAATATATAGCAATCAGCCCCAGCATTTT; cdr3_aa: CASQDVEKIYSNQPQHF
clone_size: -; v_call: TRBV9; j_call: TRBJ2-7; d_call: -; cdr3_nt: TGTGCCAGCAGCGGGGTCTCGGGGGTGCAGTACTTC; cdr3_aa: CASSGVSGVQYF
clone_size: -; v_call: TRBV29-1; j_call: TRBJ2-2; d_call: -; cdr3_nt: TGCAGCGTTGAAGGTTATCGGACAGCGAACACCGGGGAGCTGTTTTTT; cdr3_aa: CSVEGYRTANTGELFF
clone_size: few; v_call: TRBV5-1; j_call: TRBJ2-7; d_call: -; cdr3_nt: TGCGCCAGCAGCCCGGGGGGACAGACCTACGAGCAGTACTTC; cdr3_aa: CASSPGGQTYEQYF
clone_size: -; v_call: TRBV11-2; j_call: TRBJ2-2; d_call: TRBD2; cdr3_nt: TGTGCCAGCAGCTTAGATCTCTGGGGGGGCACCGGGGAGCTGTTTTTT; cdr3_aa: CASSLDLWGGTGELFF
clone_size: -; v_call: TRBV18; j_call: TRBJ1-1; d_call: -; cdr3_nt: TGTGCCAGCTCCCCGGACAGCTACACTGAAGCTTTCTTT; cdr3_aa: CASSPDSYTEAFF
clone_size: -; v_call: TRBV2; j_call: TRBJ2-1; d_call: -; cdr3_nt: TGTGCCAGCAGTGAAGTAAGGGGGACTAACGGTGAGCAGTTCTTC; cdr3_aa: CASSEVRGTNGEQFF
clone_size: -; v_call: TRBV2; j_call: TRBJ2-5; d_call: TRBD2; cdr3_nt: TGTGCCAGCAGTGTAGGACTAGCGGGCCAACAAGAGACCCAGTACTTC; cdr3_aa: CASSVGLAGQQETQYF
clone_size: -; v_call: TRBV6-1; j_call: TRBJ2-4; d_call: TRBD2; cdr3_nt: TGTGCCAGCAGTGTGGCCAGCGGGGCCCTAGCCAAAAACATTCAGTACTTC; cdr3_aa: CASSVASGALAKNIQYF
clone_size: -; v_call: TRBV5-1; j_call: TRBJ2-3; d_call: TRBD1; cdr3_nt: TGCGCCAGCAGAAGGACAGGACCACTTACAGATACGCAGTATTTT; cdr3_aa: CASRRTGPLTDTQYF
clone_size: -; v_call: TRBV7-9; j_call: TRBJ1-4; d_call: -; cdr3_nt: TGTGCCAGCAGCTTAGGACGCAATAATGAAAAACTGTTTTTT; cdr3_aa: CASSLGRNNEKLFF
clone_size: -; v_call: TRBV18; j_call: TRBJ2-2; d_call: TRBD2; cdr3_nt: TGTGCCAGCTCACCCTTAGCGGGATCGAACACCGGGGAGCTGTTTTTT; cdr3_aa: CASSPLAGSNTGELFF
clone_size: -; v_call: TRBV5-1; j_call: TRBJ2-3; d_call: -; cdr3_nt: TGCGCCAGCAGCTTACCGGACACAGATACGCAGTATTTT; cdr3_aa: CASSLPDTDTQYF
clone_size: -; v_call: TRBV11-3; j_call: TRBJ2-2; d_call: -; cdr3_nt: TGTGCCAGCAGCTCACCCGGGGACTTAGGGGAGCTGTTTTTT; cdr3_aa: CASSSPGDLGELFF
clone_size: -; v_call: TRBV21-1; j_call: TRBJ2-7; d_call: -; cdr3_nt: TGTGCCAGCATCGAAGGGTCGGAGGTGGTCGACGAGCAGTACTTC; cdr3_aa: CASIEGSEVVDEQYF
clone_size: -; v_call: TRBV28; j_call: TRBJ1-5; d_call: -; cdr3_nt: TGTGCCAGCAGGAATAATCAGCCCCAGCATTTT; cdr3_aa: CASRNNQPQHF
clone_size: -; v_call: TRBV19; j_call: TRBJ2-7; d_call: -; cdr3_nt: TGTGCCAGTAGCCGACAGCAGACCTACGAGCAGTACTTC; cdr3_aa: CASSRQQTYEQYF
clone_size: -; v_call: TRBV5-8; j_call: TRBJ2-1; d_call: TRBD2; cdr3_nt: TGTGCCAGCAGCAACCCGGGACTAGCGAATATCTATGAGCAGTTCTTC; cdr3_aa: CASSNPGLANIYEQFF
clone_size: -; v_call: TRBV18; j_call: TRBJ1-1; d_call: -; cdr3_nt: TGTGCCAGCTCACCATTCTCAGGGGTAGCTATGAACACTGAAGCTTTCTTT; cdr3_aa: CASSPFSGVAMNTEAFF
clone_size: -; v_call: TRBV28; j_call: TRBJ1-2; d_call: -; cdr3_nt: TGTGCCAGCAGCTACCTGGTCGGCTACACCTTC; cdr3_aa: CASSYLVGYTF
clone_size: -; v_call: TRBV2; j_call: TRBJ1-4; d_call: -; cdr3_nt: TGTGCCAGCAGTGAAGGGAGGGGTACGACTAGAGCTGAAAAACTGTTTTTT; cdr3_aa: CASSEGRGTTRAEKLFF
clone_size: -; v_call: TRBV11-1; j_call: TRBJ1-1; d_call: TRBD1; cdr3_nt: TGTGCCAGCAGCTTAGTAAGGGGGCTGGCCACTGAAGCTTTCTTT; cdr3_aa: CASSLVRGLATEAFF
clone_size: once; v_call: TRBV7-9; j_call: TRBJ1-5; d_call: -; cdr3_nt: TGTGCCAGCAGCTTTGGCGATCAGCCCCAGCATTTT; cdr3_aa: CASSFGDQPQHF
clone_size: -; v_call: TRBV10-2; j_call: TRBJ2-7; d_call: TRBD1; cdr3_nt: TGCGCCAGCACCTTAGACAGGGGGCGAAGTCCCTACGAGCAGTACTTC; cdr3_aa: CASTLDRGRSPYEQYF
clone_size: -; v_call: TRBV29-1; j_call: TRBJ1-2; d_call: TRBD1; cdr3_nt: TGCAGCGTTGACTCCCCGTGGGGCAGGGGGATTGGCGGCTACACCTTC; cdr3_aa: CSVDSPWGRGIGGYTF
clone_size: -; v_call: TRBV7-2; j_call: TRBJ2-7; d_call: TRBD1; cdr3_nt: TGTGCCAGCAGCCCCGGGACAGGGCGCGAGCAGTACTTC; cdr3_aa: CASSPGTGREQYF
clone_size: -; v_call: TRBV5-8; j_call: TRBJ2-1; d_call: -; cdr3_nt: TGTGCCAGCAGCTACAATCCGGGGCCAGGAGGGCAGTTCTTC; cdr3_aa: CASSYNPGPGGQFF
clone_size: -; v_call: TRBV29-1; j_call: TRBJ1-4; d_call: TRBD1; cdr3_nt: TGCAGCGTGATGAGACAGGGGGGTAAAGAAAAACTGTTTTTT; cdr3_aa: CSVMRQGGKEKLFF
clone_size: -; v_call: TRBV9; j_call: TRBJ2-3; d_call: TRBD2; cdr3_nt: TGTGCCAGCAGCGTGGATTCCGGGACTAGCCCCGTGTATTTT; cdr3_aa: CASSVDSGTSPVYF
clone_size: few; v_call: TRBV7-3; j_call: TRBJ1-1; d_call: -; cdr3_nt: TGTGCCAGCCTCCAGGAACCGAACACTGAAGCTTTCTTT; cdr3_aa: CASLQEPNTEAFF
clone_size: once; v_call: TRBV5-5; j_call: TRBJ1-5; d_call: -; cdr3_nt: TGTGCCAGCAGCTTAGGTGATCAGCCCCAGCATTTT; cdr3_aa: CASSLGDQPQHF
clone_size: -; v_call: TRBV19; j_call: TRBJ1-1; d_call: -; cdr3_nt: TGTGCCAGTAGTACCCGCCGGGACATGAACACTGAAGCTTTCTTT; cdr3_aa: CASSTRRDMNTEAFF
clone_size: -; v_call: TRBV7-2; j_call: TRBJ1-4; d_call: TRBD1; cdr3_nt: TGTGCCAGCAGCTTATCCCAGGGGGCACAAAAACTGTTTTTT; cdr3_aa: CASSLSQGAQKLFF
clone_size: -; v_call: TRBV19; j_call: TRBJ2-3; d_call: TRBD2; cdr3_nt: TGTGCCAGTAGTATGGGACTAGCGGGAGTTACAGATACGCAGTATTTT; cdr3_aa: CASSMGLAGVTDTQYF
clone_size: -; v_call: TRBV28; j_call: TRBJ2-2; d_call: -; cdr3_nt: TGTGCCAGCACCCCACATAGCGGAGCCGGGGAGCTGTTTTTT; cdr3_aa: CASTPHSGAGELFF
clone_size: -; v_call: TRBV30; j_call: TRBJ1-1; d_call: TRBD1; cdr3_nt: TGTGCCTGGAGTGGTACAGGGGGCCTTATTATGAACACTGAAGCTTTCTTT; cdr3_aa: CAWSGTGGLIMNTEAFF
clone_size: few; v_call: TRBV18; j_call: TRBJ2-1; d_call: -; cdr3_nt: TGTGCCAGCTCCCCTAGTGTGTCCTACAATGAGCAGTTCTTC; cdr3_aa: CASSPSVSYNEQFF
clone_size: -; v_call: TRBV6-1; j_call: TRBJ1-4; d_call: -; cdr3_nt: TGTGCCAGCAGTGAACTTGGTATCGGGGCCAAACTGTTTTTT; cdr3_aa: CASSELGIGAKLFF
clone_size: -; v_call: TRBV2; j_call: TRBJ2-1; d_call: -; cdr3_nt: TGTGCCAGCAAGCCGGCCTTGAGCTCCTACAATGAGCAGTTCTTC; cdr3_aa: CASKPALSSYNEQFF
clone_size: -; v_call: TRBV5-1; j_call: TRBJ2-1; d_call: TRBD2; cdr3_nt: TGCGCCAGCAGCTTATTATTTGGCGGGAGGGCCAGCAATGAGCAGTTCTTC; cdr3_aa: CASSLLFGGRASNEQFF
clone_size: once; v_call: TRBV7-2; j_call: TRBJ2-1; d_call: -; cdr3_nt: TGTGCCAGCAGCTTCGGGCCGTCGGATGAGCAGTTCTTC; cdr3_aa: CASSFGPSDEQFF
clone_size: -; v_call: TRBV29-1; j_call: TRBJ1-2; d_call: -; cdr3_nt: TGCAGCGTTCGAAGTGGGGGAGGCTACACCTTC; cdr3_aa: CSVRSGGGYTF
clone_size: -; v_call: TRBV5-1; j_call: TRBJ1-2; d_call: -; cdr3_nt: TGCGCCAGCAGCGCTGGGCAGGGACCCGGGGATGGCTACACCTTC; cdr3_aa: CASSAGQGPGDGYTF
clone_size: few; v_call: TRBV18; j_call: TRBJ2-1; d_call: -; cdr3_nt: TGTGCCAGCTCACCACATAAGGGGGATGAGCAGTTCTTC; cdr3_aa: CASSPHKGDEQFF
clone_size: -; v_call: TRBV7-2; j_call: TRBJ2-1; d_call: -; cdr3_nt: TGTGCCAGCCAAAATTCTAGCGCAATGCACAATGAGCAGTTCTTC; cdr3_aa: CASQNSSAMHNEQFF
clone_size: few; v_call: TRBV30; j_call: TRBJ1-4; d_call: -; cdr3_nt: TGTGCCTGGAGACACGACCTGAATGAAAAACTGTTTTTT; cdr3_aa: CAWRHDLNEKLFF
clone_size: once; v_call: TRBV5-1; j_call: TRBJ1-2; d_call: -; cdr3_nt: TGCGCCAGCAGCTTGGGACAGCCTGGCGATGGCTACACCTTC; cdr3_aa: CASSLGQPGDGYTF
clone_size: -; v_call: TRBV5-5; j_call: TRBJ2-5; d_call: -; cdr3_nt: TGTGCCAGCAGCTCCTCATCTTGGGACAAGGGGCTGTACTTC; cdr3_aa: CASSSSSWDKGLYF
clone_size: -; v_call: TRBV9; j_call: TRBJ2-7; d_call: TRBD1; cdr3_nt: TGTGCCAGCAGCGGGGGGACAGGGGCCCTCTACGAGCAGTACTTC; cdr3_aa: CASSGGTGALYEQYF
clone_size: -; v_call: TRBV5-1; j_call: TRBJ1-2; d_call: TRBD1; cdr3_nt: TGCGCCAGCAGCTCCGGACAGGCCGACCGCTATGGCTACACCTTC; cdr3_aa: CASSSGQADRYGYTF
clone_size: -; v_call: TRBV18; j_call: TRBJ2-7; d_call: -; cdr3_nt: TGTGCCAGCTCACCACCAACCGGGGCGACGTTGGGCGAGCAGTACTTC; cdr3_aa: CASSPPTGATLGEQYF
clone_size: -; v_call: TRBV9; j_call: TRBJ2-3; d_call: -; cdr3_nt: TGTGCCAGCAGCCCCCGTTTGGGCACAGATACGCAGTATTTT; cdr3_aa: CASSPRLGTDTQYF